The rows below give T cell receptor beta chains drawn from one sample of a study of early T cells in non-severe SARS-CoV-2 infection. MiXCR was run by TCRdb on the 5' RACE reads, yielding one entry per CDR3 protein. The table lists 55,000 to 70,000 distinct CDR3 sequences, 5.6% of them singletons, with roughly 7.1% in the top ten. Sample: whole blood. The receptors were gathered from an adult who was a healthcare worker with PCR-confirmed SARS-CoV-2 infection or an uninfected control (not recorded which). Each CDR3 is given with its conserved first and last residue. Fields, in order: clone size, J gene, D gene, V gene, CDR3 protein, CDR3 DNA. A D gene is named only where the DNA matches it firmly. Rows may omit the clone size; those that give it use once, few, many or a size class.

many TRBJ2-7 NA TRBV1 CTSGPGTSGPGGVEQYF TGCACCAGCGGCCCCGGGACTAGCGGGCCAGGAGGGGTCGAGCAGTACTTC
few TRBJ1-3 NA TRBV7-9 CASTDRSSSGNTIYF TGTGCCAGCACTGACAGATCAAGCTCTGGAAACACCATATATTTT
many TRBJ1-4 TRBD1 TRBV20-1 CSARDPQGLEKLFF TGCAGTGCTAGAGATCCACAGGGGTTGGAAAAACTGTTTTTT
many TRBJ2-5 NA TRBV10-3 CAIKQGQETQYF TGTGCCATCAAGCAGGGTCAAGAGACCCAGTACTTC
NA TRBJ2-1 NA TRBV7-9 CASSHLGAYNEQFF TGTGCCAGCAGTCACTTGGGGGCCTACAATGAGCAGTTCTTC
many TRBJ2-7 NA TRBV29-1 CSVEGSYEQYF TGCAGCGTTGAAGGTTCCTACGAGCAGTACTTC
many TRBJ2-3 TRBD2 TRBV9 CASSERAGGADTQYF TGTGCCAGCAGCGAAAGAGCGGGGGGTGCAGATACGCAGTATTTT
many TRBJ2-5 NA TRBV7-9 CASSVGLVGGYQETQYF TGTGCCAGCAGCGTTGGCCTGGTCGGCGGGTACCAAGAGACCCAGTACTTC
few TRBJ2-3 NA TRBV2 CASSEWSPGDTQYF TGTGCCAGCAGTGAATGGTCCCCGGGGGATACGCAGTATTTT
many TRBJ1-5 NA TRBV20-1 CSAPTGVGPQHF TGCAGTGCCCCAACGGGCGTGGGGCCCCAGCATTTT
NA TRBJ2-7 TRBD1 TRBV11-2 CASSSGTGPYEQYF TGTGCCAGCAGCTCCGGGACAGGGCCCTACGAGCAGTACTTC
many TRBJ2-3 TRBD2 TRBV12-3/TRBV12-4 CASSLSGTSTDTQYF TGTGCCAGCAGTTTGAGCGGGACGAGCACAGATACGCAGTATTTT
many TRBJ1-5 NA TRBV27 CASKQGPTNQPQHF TGTGCCAGCAAACAGGGCCCGACAAATCAGCCCCAGCATTTT
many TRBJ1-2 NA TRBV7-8 CASSSRSSKDYGYTF TGTGCCAGCAGCTCCCGATCTTCCAAGGACTATGGCTACACCTTC
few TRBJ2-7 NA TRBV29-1 CSAGQIAYEQYF TGCAGCGCTGGACAGATTGCCTACGAGCAGTACTTC
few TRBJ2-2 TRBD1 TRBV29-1 CSVRTGMNTGELFF TGCAGCGTCCGGACAGGGATGAACACCGGGGAGCTGTTTTTT
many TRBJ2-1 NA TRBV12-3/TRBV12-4 CASRRNNEQFF TGTGCCAGCAGAAGGAACAATGAGCAGTTCTTC
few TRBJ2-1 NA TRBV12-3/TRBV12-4 CASSLGKRSYNEQFF TGTGCCAGCAGTTTGGGTAAGCGGTCCTACAATGAGCAGTTCTTC
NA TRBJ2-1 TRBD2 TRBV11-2 CASSATRGGSGGSFREQFF TGTGCCAGCAGCGCCACCCGGGGAGGGAGCGGGGGGTCTTTTAGGGAGCAGTTCTTC
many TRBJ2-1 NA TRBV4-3 CASSQDGGGPYNEQFF TGCGCCAGCAGCCAAGATGGAGGGGGACCCTACAATGAGCAGTTCTTC
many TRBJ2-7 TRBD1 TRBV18 CASSPGDSTYEQYF TGTGCCAGCTCACCAGGGGACAGCACCTACGAGCAGTACTTC
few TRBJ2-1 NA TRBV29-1 CSVDRGIFGHEQFF TGCAGCGTTGATCGGGGGATCTTCGGACATGAGCAGTTCTTC
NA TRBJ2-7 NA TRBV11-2 CASSLGRVEQYF TGTGCCAGCAGCTTAGGTCGAGTCGAGCAGTACTTC
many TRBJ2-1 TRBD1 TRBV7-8 CASSSPGQGPYNEQFF TGTGCCAGCAGCTCCCCGGGACAGGGGCCCTACAATGAGCAGTTCTTC
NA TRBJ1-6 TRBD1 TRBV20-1 CSARDQIRGLLNSPLHF TGCAGTGCTAGAGATCAAATAAGGGGGCTTCTGAATTCACCCCTCCACTTT
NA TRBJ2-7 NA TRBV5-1 CASSLVQGRDEQYF TGCGCCAGCAGCTTAGTACAGGGTAGGGACGAGCAGTACTTC
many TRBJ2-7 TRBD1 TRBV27 CASISGQGPTYEQYF TGTGCCAGCATCTCCGGACAGGGACCGACCTACGAGCAGTACTTC
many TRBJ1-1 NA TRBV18 CASSPEVAGVGNTEAFF TGTGCCAGCTCACCAGAGGTGGCAGGGGTCGGAAACACTGAAGCTTTCTTT
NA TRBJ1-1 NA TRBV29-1 CSVRGRENTEAFF TGCAGCGTTAGAGGGCGGGAGAACACTGAAGCTTTCTTT
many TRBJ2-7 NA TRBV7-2 CASSGRRGPSYEQYF TGTGCCAGCAGTGGGAGGAGGGGGCCTTCCTACGAGCAGTACTTC
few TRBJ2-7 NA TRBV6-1 CATTRTSYYEQYF TGTGCCACCACTCGAACTAGCTACTACGAGCAGTACTTC
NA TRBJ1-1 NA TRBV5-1 CASSWVGAYEAFF TGCGCCAGCAGCTGGGTGGGTGCCTATGAAGCTTTCTTT
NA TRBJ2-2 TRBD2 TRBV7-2 CASSSRLAQVGELFF TGTGCCAGCAGCTCCCGACTAGCTCAGGTCGGGGAGCTGTTTTTT
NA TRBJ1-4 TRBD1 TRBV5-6 CASSRTGTGIEKLFF TGTGCCAGCAGCAGGACCGGGACAGGGATCGAAAAACTGTTTTTT
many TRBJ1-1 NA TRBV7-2 CASSLARTVNTEAFF TGTGCCAGCAGCTTAGCGCGGACAGTGAACACTGAAGCTTTCTTT
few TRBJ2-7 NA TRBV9 CASSVAAVGYEQYF TGTGCCAGCAGCGTAGCAGCGGTTGGGTACGAGCAGTACTTC
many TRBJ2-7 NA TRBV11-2 CASSLDGRQTYEQYF TGTGCCAGCAGCTTAGATGGTAGGCAGACCTACGAGCAGTACTTC
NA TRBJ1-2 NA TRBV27 CASTSRRGYYGYTF TGTGCCAGCACCTCGCGCAGGGGTTACTATGGCTACACCTTC
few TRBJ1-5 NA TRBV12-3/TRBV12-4 CASSLGTGQPQHF TGTGCCAGCAGTTTGGGGACGGGGCAGCCCCAGCATTTT
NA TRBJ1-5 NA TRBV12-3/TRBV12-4 CASSHDRSNQPQHF TGTGCCAGCAGTCACGACAGAAGCAATCAGCCCCAGCATTTT
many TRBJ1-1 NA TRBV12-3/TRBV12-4 CASSFGGKVTEAFF TGTGCCAGCAGTTTCGGAGGGAAGGTGACTGAAGCTTTCTTT
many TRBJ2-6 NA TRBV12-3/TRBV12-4 CASRSSGANVLTF TGTGCCAGCAGGAGCTCTGGGGCCAACGTCCTGACTTTC
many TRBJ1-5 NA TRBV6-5 CASGRATGTQHF TGTGCCAGCGGGAGGGCAACGGGGACCCAGCATTTT
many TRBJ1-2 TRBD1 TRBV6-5 CASSSGGPSTF TGTGCCAGCAGCTCAGGGGGTCCGTCCACCTTC
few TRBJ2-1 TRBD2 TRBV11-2 CASSLAGRGDEQFF TGTGCCAGCAGCTTAGCCGGGAGGGGGGATGAGCAGTTCTTC
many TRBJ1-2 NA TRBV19 CASTSSRGPGYTF TGTGCCAGTACCTCGAGTCGGGGGCCAGGCTACACCTTC
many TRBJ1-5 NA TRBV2 CASSVTINSNQPQHF TGTGCCAGCAGTGTGACAATAAATAGCAATCAGCCCCAGCATTTT
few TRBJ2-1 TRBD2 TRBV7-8 CASSAGTSGGVLTYNEQFF TGTGCCAGCAGCGCTGGGACTAGCGGGGGGGTACTCACCTACAATGAGCAGTTCTTC